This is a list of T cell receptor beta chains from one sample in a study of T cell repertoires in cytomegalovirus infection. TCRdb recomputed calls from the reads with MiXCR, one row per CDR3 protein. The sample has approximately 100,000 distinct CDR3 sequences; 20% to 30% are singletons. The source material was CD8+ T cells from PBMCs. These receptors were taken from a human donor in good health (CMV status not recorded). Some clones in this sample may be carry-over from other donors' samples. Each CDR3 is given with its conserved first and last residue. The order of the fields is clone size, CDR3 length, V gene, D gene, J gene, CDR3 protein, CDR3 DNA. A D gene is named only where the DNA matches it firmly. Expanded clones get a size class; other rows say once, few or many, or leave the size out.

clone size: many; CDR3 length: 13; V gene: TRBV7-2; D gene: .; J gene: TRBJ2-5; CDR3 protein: CASSLWLRETQYF; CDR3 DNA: TGTGCCAGCAGCTTATGGTTGAGAGAGACCCAGTACTTC
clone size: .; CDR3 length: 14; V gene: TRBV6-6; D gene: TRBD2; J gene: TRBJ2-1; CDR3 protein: CASSFRTSDGEQFF; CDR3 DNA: TGTGCCAGCAGTTTTAGGACTAGCGATGGTGAGCAGTTCTTC
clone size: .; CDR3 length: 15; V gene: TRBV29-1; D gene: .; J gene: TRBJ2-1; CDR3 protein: CSVEPSGRSYNEQFF; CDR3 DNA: TGCAGCGTTGAGCCCTCGGGGCGCTCCTACAATGAGCAGTTCTTC
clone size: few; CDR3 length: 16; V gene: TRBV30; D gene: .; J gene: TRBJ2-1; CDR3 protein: CAWSVMKAGGYNEQFF; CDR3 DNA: TGTGCCTGGAGTGTAATGAAAGCGGGCGGTTACAATGAGCAGTTCTTC
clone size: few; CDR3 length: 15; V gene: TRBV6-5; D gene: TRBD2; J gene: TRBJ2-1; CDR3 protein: CASSYSSGRYNEQFF; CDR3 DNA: TGTGCCAGCAGTTACTCGAGCGGGAGATACAATGAGCAGTTCTTC
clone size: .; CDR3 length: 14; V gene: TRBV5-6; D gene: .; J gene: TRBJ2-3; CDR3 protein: CASSEGVNTDTQYF; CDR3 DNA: TGTGCCAGCAGCGAGGGCGTAAACACAGATACGCAGTATTTT
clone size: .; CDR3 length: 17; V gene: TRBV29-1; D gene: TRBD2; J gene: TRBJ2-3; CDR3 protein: CSVEPRGGRTSTDTQYF; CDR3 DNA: TGCAGCGTTGAACCCCGGGGCGGGAGGACTAGCACAGATACGCAGTATTTT
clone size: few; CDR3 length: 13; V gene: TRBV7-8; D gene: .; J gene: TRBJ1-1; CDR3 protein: CASSSYGNTEAFF; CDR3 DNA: TGTGCCAGCAGCTCGTACGGGAACACTGAAGCTTTCTTT
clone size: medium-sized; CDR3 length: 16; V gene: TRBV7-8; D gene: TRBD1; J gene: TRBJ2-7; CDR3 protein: CASSKDPGQGGYEQYF; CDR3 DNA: TGTGCCAGCAGCAAAGACCCGGGACAGGGGGGCTACGAGCAGTACTTC
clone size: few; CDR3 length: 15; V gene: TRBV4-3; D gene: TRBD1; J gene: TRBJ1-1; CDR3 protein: CASSQGQGVNTEAFF; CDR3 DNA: TGCGCCAGCAGCCAAGGGCAGGGGGTGAACACTGAAGCTTTCTTT
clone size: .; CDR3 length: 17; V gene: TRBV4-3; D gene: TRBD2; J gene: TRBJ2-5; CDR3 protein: CASSPGMGLAEQETQYF; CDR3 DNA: TGCGCCAGCAGCCCGGGCATGGGACTAGCCGAACAAGAGACCCAGTACTTC
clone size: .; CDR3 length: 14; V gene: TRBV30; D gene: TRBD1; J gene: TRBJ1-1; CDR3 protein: CAWSPGQGLTEAFF; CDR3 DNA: TGTGCCTGGAGTCCAGGACAGGGCTTGACTGAAGCTTTCTTT
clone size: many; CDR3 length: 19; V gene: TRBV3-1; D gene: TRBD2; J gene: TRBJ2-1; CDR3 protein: CASSQEWASGRLSYNEQFF; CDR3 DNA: TGTGCCAGCAGCCAAGAGTGGGCTAGCGGGAGATTGTCCTACAATGAGCAGTTCTTC
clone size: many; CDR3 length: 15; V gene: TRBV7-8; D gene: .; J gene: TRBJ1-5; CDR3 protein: CASSLGGGDNQPQHF; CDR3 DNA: TGTGCCAGCAGCTTAGGAGGGGGGGACAATCAGCCCCAGCATTTT
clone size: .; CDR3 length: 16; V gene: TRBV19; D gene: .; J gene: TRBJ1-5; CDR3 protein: CASSIEKGYSNQPQHF; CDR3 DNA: TGTGCCAGTAGTATTGAGAAGGGATATAGCAATCAGCCCCAGCATTTT
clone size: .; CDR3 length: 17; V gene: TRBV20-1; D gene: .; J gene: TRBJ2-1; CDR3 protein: CSAYPGDAAYRTNEQFF; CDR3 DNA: TGCAGTGCTTATCCCGGGGATGCAGCATACAGGACGAATGAGCAGTTCTTC
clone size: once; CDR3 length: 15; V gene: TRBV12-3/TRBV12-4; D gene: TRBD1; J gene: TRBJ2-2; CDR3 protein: CASSSGQDNTGELFF; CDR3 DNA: TGTGCCAGCAGTTCGGGACAGGATAACACCGGGGAGCTGTTTTTT
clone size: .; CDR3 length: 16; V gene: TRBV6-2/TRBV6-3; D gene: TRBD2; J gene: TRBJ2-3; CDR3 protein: CASSSGTSLSTDTQYF; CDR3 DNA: TGTGCCAGCAGTTCCGGGACTAGTTTATCCACAGATACGCAGTATTTT
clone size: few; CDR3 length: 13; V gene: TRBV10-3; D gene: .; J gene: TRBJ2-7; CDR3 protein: CAISEGTGYEQYF; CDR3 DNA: TGTGCCATCAGTGAAGGGACGGGCTACGAGCAGTACTTC
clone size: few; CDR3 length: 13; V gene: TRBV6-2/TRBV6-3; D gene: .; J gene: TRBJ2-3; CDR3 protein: CASTSLAGQPQYF; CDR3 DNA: TGTGCCAGCACCTCCTTGGCAGGTCAACCGCAGTATTTT
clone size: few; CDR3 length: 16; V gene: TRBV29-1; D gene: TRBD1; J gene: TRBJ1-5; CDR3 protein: CSTLSGWTGCNQPQHF; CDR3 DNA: TGCAGCACCCTTTCAGGCTGGACAGGGTGCAATCAGCCCCAGCATTTT
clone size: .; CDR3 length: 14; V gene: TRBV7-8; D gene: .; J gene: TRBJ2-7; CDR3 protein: CASSRRDGSYEQYF; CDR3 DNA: TGTGCCAGCAGCCGCCGGGACGGCTCTTACGAGCAGTACTTC
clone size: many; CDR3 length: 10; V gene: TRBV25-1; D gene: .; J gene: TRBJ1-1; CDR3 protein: CASSGTEAFF; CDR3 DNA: TGTGCCAGCAGTGGAACTGAAGCTTTCTTT
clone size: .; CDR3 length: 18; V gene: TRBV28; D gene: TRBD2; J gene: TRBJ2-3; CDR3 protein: CASSLVAGAPDNTDTQYF; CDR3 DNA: TGTGCCAGCAGTTTGGTAGCGGGGGCTCCCGACAACACAGATACGCAGTATTTT
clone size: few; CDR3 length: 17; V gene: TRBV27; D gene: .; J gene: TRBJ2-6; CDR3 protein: CASSGLTQGSGANVLTF; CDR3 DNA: TGTGCCAGCAGTGGATTAACACAGGGCTCTGGGGCCAACGTCCTGACTTTC
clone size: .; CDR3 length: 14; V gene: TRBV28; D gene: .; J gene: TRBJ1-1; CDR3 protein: CASSTQDTNTEAFF; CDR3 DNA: TGTGCCAGCAGTACTCAGGATACGAACACTGAAGCTTTCTTT
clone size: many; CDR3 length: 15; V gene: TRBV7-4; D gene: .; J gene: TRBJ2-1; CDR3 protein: CASSSLEGGKNEQFF; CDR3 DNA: TGTGCCAGCAGCTCACTTGAGGGGGGAAAAAATGAGCAGTTCTTC
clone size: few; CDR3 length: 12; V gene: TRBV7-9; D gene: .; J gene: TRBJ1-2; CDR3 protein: CASSSLNYGYTF; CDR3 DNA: TGTGCCAGCAGCTCACTTAACTATGGCTACACCTTC
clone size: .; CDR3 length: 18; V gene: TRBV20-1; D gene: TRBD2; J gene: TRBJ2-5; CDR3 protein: CSARDGHLAGLNQETQYF; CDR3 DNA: TGCAGTGCTAGAGATGGCCATCTAGCGGGCCTTAACCAAGAGACCCAGTACTTC
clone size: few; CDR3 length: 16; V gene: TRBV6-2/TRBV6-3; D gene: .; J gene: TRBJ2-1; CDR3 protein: CASSSGGIQGPTGNFF; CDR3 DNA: TGTGCCAGCAGTTCAGGTGGGATTCAGGGGCCGACCGGGAACTTCTTC
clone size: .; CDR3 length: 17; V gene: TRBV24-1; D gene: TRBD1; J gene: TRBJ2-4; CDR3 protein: CATSDPGAAGGSSIQYF; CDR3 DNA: TGTGCCACCAGTGATCCCGGAGCGGCAGGGGGCTCTAGCATTCAGTACTTC
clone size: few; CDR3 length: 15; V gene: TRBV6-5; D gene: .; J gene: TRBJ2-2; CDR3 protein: CASSYHEGNTGELFF; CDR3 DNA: TGTGCCAGCAGTTACCATGAGGGCAACACCGGGGAGCTGTTTTTT
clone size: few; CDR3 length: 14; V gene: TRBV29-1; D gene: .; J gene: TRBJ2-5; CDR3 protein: CSVDGGGEWETQYF; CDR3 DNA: TGCAGCGTTGATGGTGGAGGGGAATGGGAGACCCAGTACTTC
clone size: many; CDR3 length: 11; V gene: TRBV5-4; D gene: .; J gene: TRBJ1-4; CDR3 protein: CASSLGEKLFF; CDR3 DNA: TGTGCCAGCAGCCTGGGCGAAAAACTGTTTTTT
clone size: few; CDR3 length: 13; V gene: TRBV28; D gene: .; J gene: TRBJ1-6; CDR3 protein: CASSSLQDSPLHF; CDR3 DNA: TGTGCCAGCAGTTCCCTACAGGATTCACCCCTCCACTTT
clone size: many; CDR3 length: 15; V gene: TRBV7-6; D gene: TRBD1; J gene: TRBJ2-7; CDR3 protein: CASSLVVTGGGEQYF; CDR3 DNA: TGTGCCAGCAGCTTAGTAGTGACAGGGGGCGGCGAGCAGTACTTC
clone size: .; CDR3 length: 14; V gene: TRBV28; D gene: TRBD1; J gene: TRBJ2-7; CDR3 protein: CASSGTGGSYEQYF; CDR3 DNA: TGTGCCAGCAGCGGGACAGGAGGGTCGTACGAGCAGTACTTC
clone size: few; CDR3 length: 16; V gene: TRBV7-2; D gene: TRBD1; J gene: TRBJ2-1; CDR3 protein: CASSPWDSSSYNEQFF; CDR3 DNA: TGTGCCAGCAGCCCCTGGGACAGTAGCTCCTACAATGAGCAGTTCTTC
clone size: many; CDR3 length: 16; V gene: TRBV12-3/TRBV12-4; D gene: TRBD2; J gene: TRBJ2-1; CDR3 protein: CASSSWTSGSVGAQFF; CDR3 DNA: TGTGCCAGCAGTTCCTGGACTAGCGGGAGCGTAGGGGCTCAGTTCTTC
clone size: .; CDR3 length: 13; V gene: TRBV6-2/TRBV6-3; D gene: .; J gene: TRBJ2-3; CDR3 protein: CASSYLREDTQYF; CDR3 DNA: TGTGCCAGCAGTTACCTGCGTGAGGATACGCAGTATTTT
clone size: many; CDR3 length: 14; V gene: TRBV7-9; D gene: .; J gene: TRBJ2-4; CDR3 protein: CASSFGTGINIQYF; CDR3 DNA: TGTGCCAGCAGCTTTGGAACAGGGATTAACATTCAGTACTTC
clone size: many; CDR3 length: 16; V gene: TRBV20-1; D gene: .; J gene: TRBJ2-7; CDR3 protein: CSARDPNLSADYEQYF; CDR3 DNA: TGCAGTGCTAGAGATCCAAATTTGTCCGCCGACTACGAGCAGTACTTC
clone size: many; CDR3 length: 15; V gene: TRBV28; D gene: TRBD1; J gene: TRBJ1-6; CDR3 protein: CASSLGQGDNSPLHF; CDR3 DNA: TGTGCCAGCAGTTTGGGACAGGGGGATAATTCACCCCTCCACTTT
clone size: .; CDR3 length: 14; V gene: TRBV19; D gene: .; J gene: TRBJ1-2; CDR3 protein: CATRPLTDQSGYTF; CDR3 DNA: TGTGCCACCCGACCCCTTACCGACCAGAGTGGCTACACCTTC
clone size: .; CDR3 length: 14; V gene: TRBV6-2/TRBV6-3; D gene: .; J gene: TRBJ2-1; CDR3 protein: CASSPGYDNNEQFF; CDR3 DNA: TGTGCCAGCAGTCCAGGGTACGACAACAATGAGCAGTTCTTC
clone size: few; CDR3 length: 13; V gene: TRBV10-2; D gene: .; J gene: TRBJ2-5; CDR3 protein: CASSEVGQETQYF; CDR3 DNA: TGCGCCAGCAGTGAGGTTGGACAAGAGACCCAGTACTTC
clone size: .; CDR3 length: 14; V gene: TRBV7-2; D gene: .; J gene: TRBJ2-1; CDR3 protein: CASSLFSAFNEQFF; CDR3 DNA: TGTGCCAGCAGCTTGTTTAGCGCGTTCAATGAGCAGTTCTTC
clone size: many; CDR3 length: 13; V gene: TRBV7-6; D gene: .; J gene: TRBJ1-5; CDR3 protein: CASSISGGQPQHF; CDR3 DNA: TGTGCCAGCAGTATAAGCGGGGGTCAGCCCCAGCATTTT
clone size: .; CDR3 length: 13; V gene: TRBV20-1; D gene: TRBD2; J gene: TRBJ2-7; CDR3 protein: CSARLAGSYEQYF; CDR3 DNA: TGCAGTGCTAGACTAGCGGGGAGCTACGAGCAGTACTTC
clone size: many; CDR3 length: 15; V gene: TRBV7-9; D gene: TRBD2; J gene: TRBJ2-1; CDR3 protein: CASSFFSGGAYEQFF; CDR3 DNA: TGTGCCAGCAGCTTTTTTAGCGGGGGGGCGTATGAGCAGTTCTTC
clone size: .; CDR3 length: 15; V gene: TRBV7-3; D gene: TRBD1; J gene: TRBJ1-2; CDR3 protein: CASSLHPDRLDGYTF; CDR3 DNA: TGTGCCAGCAGCTTACACCCGGACAGGCTCGATGGCTACACCTTC
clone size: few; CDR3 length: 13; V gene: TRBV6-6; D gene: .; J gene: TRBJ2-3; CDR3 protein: CASSQTETDTQYF; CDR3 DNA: TGTGCCAGCAGTCAGACAGAAACAGATACGCAGTATTTT
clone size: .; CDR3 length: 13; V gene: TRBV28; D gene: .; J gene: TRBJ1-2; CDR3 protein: CASSPDSDYGYTF; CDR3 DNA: TGTGCCAGCAGTCCCGACAGTGACTATGGCTACACCTTC
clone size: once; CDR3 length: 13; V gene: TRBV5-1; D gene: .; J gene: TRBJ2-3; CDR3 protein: CASSLLRPDTQYF; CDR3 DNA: TGCGCCAGCAGCTTGCTCAGGCCAGATACGCAGTATTTT
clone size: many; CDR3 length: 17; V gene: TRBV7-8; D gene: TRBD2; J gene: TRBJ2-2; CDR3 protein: CASSARLAGTNTGELFF; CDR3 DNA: TGTGCCAGCAGCGCTAGACTAGCGGGGACGAACACCGGGGAGCTGTTTTTT
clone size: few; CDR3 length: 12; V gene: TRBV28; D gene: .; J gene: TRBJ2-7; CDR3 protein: CASSHGFYEQYF; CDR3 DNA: TGTGCCAGCAGCCATGGGTTTTACGAGCAGTACTTC
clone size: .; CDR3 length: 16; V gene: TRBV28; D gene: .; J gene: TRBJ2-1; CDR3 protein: CASSLVGGPSFGEQFF; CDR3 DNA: TGTGCCAGCAGTTTAGTGGGGGGGCCCTCTTTCGGGGAGCAGTTCTTC
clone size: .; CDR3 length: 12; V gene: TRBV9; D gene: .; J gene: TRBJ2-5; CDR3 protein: CASSVSGGTQYF; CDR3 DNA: TGTGCCAGCAGCGTTTCTGGTGGGACCCAGTACTTC
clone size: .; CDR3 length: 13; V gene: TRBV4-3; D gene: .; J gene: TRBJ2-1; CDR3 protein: CASSQEVPDEQFF; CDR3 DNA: TGCGCCAGCAGCCAAGAAGTTCCCGATGAGCAGTTCTTC